The sequence of this T cell receptor beta chain was determined in a study of T cell changes during pregnancy in multiple sclerosis. Profiling relied on immunoSEQ multiplex PCR, and the TCRdb table lists in-frame clones only, not all of them. This table has about 22,000 clones, 80% to 95% appearing once. The trim removed 4 bases at V and 0 bases at J, leaving 8 bases unmatched. CDR1 SGHNT and CDR2 YYREEE come from the germline V gene (reference sequence). The CDR3 totals 16 residues. The V and J genes are TRBV5-4 and TRBJ2-7; the match to TRBD1 covers 9 bases. Sequenced here: CD8+ T cells from peripheral blood mononuclear cells, sampled in the third trimester of pregnancy. The source is a female donor with multiple sclerosis, enrolled in a pregnancy study. CDR3 nucleotide sequence: TGTGCCAGCAGCATAATTGGGACAGGGAACTCCTACGAGCAGTACTTC. Amino acids: CASSIIGTGNSYEQYF.